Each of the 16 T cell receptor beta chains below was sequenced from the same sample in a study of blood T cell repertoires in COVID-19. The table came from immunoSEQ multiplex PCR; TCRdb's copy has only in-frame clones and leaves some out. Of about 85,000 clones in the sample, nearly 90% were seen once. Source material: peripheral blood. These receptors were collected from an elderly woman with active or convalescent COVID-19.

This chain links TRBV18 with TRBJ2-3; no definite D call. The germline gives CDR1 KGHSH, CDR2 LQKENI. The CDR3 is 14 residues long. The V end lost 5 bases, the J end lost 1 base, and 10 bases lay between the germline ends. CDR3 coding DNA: TGTGCCAGCTCATCCCAGTCAGGCACAGATACGCAGTATTTT. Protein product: CASSSQSGTDTQYF.

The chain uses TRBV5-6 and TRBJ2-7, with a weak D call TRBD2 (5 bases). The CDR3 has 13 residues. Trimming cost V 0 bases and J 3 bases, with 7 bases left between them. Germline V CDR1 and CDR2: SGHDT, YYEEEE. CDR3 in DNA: TGTGCCAGCAGCTTGGGAGGGATCTACGAGCAGTACTTC. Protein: CASSLGGIYEQYF.

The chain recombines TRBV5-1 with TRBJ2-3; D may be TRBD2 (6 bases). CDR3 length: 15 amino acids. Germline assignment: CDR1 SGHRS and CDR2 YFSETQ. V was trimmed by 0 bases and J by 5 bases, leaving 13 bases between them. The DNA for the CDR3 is TGCGCCAGCAGCTTGGCATCGGGAGCTGAAGATACGCAGTATTTT. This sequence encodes CASSLASGAEDTQYF.

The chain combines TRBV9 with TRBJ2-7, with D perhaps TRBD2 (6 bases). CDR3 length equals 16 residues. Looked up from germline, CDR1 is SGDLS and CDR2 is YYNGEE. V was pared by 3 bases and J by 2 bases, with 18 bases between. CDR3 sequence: CASSAGEEGPPYEQYF. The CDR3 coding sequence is TGTGCCAGCAGCGCGGGGGAGGAGGGACCACCCTACGAGCAGTACTTC.

The CDR3 here is CSATGQGAYEQYF. CDR3 in DNA: TGCAGCGCAACTGGACAGGGGGCTTACGAGCAGTACTTC. The chain links TRBV29-1 to TRBJ2-7; 11 bases match TRBD1. The CDR3 is made up of 13 amino acids. The V gene end was trimmed by 7 bases and the J gene end by 4 bases; junction bases not matched to a gene: 6. Germline V gene lookup returns CDR1 SQVTM and CDR2 ANQGSEA.

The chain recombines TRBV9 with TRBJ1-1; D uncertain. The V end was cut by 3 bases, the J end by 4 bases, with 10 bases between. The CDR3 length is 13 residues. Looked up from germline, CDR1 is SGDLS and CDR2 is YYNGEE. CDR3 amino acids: CASSGGPFTEAFF. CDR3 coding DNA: TGTGCCAGCAGCGGAGGCCCCTTCACTGAAGCTTTCTTT.

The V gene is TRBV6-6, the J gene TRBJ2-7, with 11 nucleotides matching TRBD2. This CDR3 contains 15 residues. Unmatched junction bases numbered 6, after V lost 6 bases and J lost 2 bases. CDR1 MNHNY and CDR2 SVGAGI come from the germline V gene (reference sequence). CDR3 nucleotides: TGTGCCAGCAGCCTGACTAGCGGGGAAACCTACGAGCAGTACTTC. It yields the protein CASSLTSGETYEQYF.

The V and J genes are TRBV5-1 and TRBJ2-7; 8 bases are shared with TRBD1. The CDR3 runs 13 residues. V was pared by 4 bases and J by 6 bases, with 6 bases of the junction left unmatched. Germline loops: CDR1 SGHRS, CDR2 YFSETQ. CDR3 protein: CASSLQGAPEQYF. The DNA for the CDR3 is TGCGCCAGCAGCCTTCAGGGGGCGCCCGAGCAGTACTTC.

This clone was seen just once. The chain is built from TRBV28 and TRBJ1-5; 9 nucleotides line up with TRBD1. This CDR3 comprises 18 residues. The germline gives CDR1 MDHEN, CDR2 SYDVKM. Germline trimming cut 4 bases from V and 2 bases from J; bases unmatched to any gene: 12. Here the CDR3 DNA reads TGTGCCAGCAGTTCCCCCGCCCACAGGGGGCGAGGCAATCAGCCCCAGCATTTT. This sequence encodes CASSSPAHRGRGNQPQHF.

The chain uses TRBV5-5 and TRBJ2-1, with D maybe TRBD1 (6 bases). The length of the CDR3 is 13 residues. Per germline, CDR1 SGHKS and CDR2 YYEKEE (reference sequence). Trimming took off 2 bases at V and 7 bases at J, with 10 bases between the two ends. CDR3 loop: CASSLQGNNEQFF. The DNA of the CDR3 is TGTGCCAGCAGCTTACAGGGTAATAATGAGCAGTTCTTC.

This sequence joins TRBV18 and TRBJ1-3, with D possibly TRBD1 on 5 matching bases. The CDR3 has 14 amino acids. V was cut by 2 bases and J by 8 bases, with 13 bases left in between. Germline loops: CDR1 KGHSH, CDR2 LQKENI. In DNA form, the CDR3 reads TGTGCCAGCTCACCATCCCAACGGGGGGACACCATATATTTT. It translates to CASSPSQRGDTIYF. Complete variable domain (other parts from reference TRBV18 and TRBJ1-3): NAGVMQNPRHLVRRRGQEARLRCSPMKGHSHVYWYRQLPEEGLKFMVYLQKENIIDESGMPKERFSAEFPKEGPSILRIQQVVRGDSAAYFCASSPSQRGDTIYFGEGSWLTVV.

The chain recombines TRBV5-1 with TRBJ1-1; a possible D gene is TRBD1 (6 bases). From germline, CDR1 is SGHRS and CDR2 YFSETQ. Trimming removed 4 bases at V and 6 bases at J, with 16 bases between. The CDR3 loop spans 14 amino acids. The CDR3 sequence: CASSASGAWAEAFF. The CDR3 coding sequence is TGCGCCAGCAGCGCTTCAGGGGCTTGGGCTGAAGCTTTCTTT.

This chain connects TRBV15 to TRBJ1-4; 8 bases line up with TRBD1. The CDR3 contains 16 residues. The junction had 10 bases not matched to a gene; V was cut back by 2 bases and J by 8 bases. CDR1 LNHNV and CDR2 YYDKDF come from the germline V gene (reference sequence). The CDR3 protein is CATSRTTRGLQEKLFF. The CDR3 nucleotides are TGTGCCACCAGCAGAACCACCAGGGGGCTTCAGGAAAAACTGTTTTTT.

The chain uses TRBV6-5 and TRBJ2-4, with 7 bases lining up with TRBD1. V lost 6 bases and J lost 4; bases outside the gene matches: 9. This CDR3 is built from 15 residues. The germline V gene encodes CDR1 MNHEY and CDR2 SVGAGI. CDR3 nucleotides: TGTGCCAGCAGGCCTCCGGGACAGCATAAAAACATTCAGTACTTC. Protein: CASRPPGQHKNIQYF.

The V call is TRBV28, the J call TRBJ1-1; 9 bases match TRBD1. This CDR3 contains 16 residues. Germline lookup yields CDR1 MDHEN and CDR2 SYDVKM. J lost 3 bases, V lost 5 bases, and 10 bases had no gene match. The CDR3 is CASSPAPGQGHTEAFF. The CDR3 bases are TGTGCCAGCAGTCCAGCACCGGGACAGGGTCACACTGAAGCTTTCTTT.

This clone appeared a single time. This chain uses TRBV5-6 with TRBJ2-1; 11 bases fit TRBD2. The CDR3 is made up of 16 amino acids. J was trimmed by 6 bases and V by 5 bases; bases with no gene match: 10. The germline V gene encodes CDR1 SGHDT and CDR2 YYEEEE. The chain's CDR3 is CASREIAGLAVNEQFF. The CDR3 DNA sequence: TGTGCCAGCAGGGAAATCGCGGGACTAGCGGTCAATGAGCAGTTCTTC.